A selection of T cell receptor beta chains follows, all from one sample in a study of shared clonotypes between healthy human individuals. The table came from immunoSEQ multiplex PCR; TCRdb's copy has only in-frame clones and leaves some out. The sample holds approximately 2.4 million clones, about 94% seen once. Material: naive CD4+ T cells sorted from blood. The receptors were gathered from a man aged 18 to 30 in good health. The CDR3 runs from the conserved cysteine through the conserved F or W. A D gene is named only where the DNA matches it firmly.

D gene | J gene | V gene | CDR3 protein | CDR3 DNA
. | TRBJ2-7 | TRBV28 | CASSFVGGRGGYEQYF | TGTGCCAGCAGTTTTGTGGGCGGGCGAGGGGGCTACGAGCAGTACTTC
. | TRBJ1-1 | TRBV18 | CASSPPARLGVNTEAFF | TGTGCCAGCTCACCACCTGCCAGGCTTGGGGTGAACACTGAAGCTTTCTTT
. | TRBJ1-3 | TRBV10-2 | CASSEQDPSGNTIYF | TGCGCCAGCAGTGAACAGGACCCATCTGGAAACACCATATATTTT
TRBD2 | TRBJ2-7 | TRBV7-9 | CASSLSGTSGLLEQYF | TGTGCCAGCAGCTTATCGGGGACTAGCGGCCTGCTGGAGCAGTACTTC
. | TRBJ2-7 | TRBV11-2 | CASSSKGPSAGRYEQYF | TGTGCCAGCAGCTCCAAAGGCCCGTCCGCAGGGAGGTACGAGCAGTACTTC
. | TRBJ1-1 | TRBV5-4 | CASSSDLNTEAFF | TGTGCCAGCAGCTCCGATCTGAACACTGAAGCTTTCTTT
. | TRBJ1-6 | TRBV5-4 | CASSLEGGLNNSPLHF | TGTGCCAGCAGCTTGGAAGGGGGGCTAAATAATTCACCCCTCCACTTT
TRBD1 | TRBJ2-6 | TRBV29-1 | CSVVFRTGGASGANVLTF | TGCAGCGTTGTTTTTAGGACAGGGGGCGCCTCTGGGGCCAACGTCCTGACTTTC
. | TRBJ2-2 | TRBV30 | CAWSVTGPNTGELFF | TGTGCCTGGAGTGTAACGGGGCCCAACACCGGGGAGCTGTTTTTT
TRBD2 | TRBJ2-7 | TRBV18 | CASSPPTSGGGTYEQYF | TGTGCCAGCTCACCACCGACTAGCGGGGGGGGCACCTACGAGCAGTACTTC